These 8 T cell receptor beta chains were sequenced from one sample in a study of T cells in women clearing cervical HPV infection. The data were produced by immunoSEQ multiplex PCR, yet TCRdb's version contains in-frame clones alone and is incomplete. The table counts tens of thousands of clones; around 16% lies in the top ten. The sequencing input was blood buffy coat. These receptors originate from a woman aged 18 to 75 with a cervical HPV16 infection that either progressed to CIN3+ or cleared (not recorded which).

On this clone itself: With the read ending 3 residues before the CDR3 end, the germline J gene is used to fill in that end. The chain links TRBV30 to TRBJ1-2, with D possibly matching TRBD1 (5 bases). CDR1 and CDR2 from the germline V gene are GTSNPN and SVGIG (reference sequence). The length of the CDR3 is 11 residues. The covered CDR3 bases are TGTGCCTGGAGTAGGGACTACGAC. This encodes CAWSRDYD. The CDR3 as a whole reads CAWSRDYDYTF.

On this clone: The read finishes 3 residues shy of the CDR3 end, and the germline J gene is used to complete it. The V gene is TRBV2, the J gene TRBJ1-2; D might be TRBD1 (6 bases). Trimming removed 2 bases at V and 4 bases at J, with 11 bases between. The CDR3 extends over 14 amino acids. Germline assignment: CDR1 SNHLY and CDR2 FYNNEI. The DNA read from the CDR3 is TGTGCCAGCAGTGAACCACAGGGAATCTATGGC. This codes for CASSEPQGIYG. The full CDR3 is CASSEPQGIYGYTF.

On this clone: The sequence runs out 3 residues before the end of the CDR3; the remainder is reconstructed from the germline J gene. The chain employs TRBV7-2 and TRBJ2-5; 8 bases match TRBD2. Per the germline V gene, CDR1 is SGHTA and CDR2 is FQGNSA. Unmatched junction bases numbered 7, after V lost 5 bases and J lost 2 bases. The CDR3 consists of 15 residues. The CDR3 DNA, read in part, is TGTGCCAGCAGCCCTCAGCGGGGGCCGCAAGAGACC. This translates into CASSPQRGPQET. The full CDR3 is CASSPQRGPQETQYF.

Comments on this clone: The read stops 3 residues short of the end of the CDR3; the missing end is completed from the germline J gene. This chain uses TRBV6-2 or TRBV6-3 with TRBJ1-1; no clear D. Germline V gives CDR1 MNHEY, CDR2 SVGEGT. The CDR3 covers 15 residues. Trimming removed 10 bases at V and 0 bases at J, with 18 bases between. The CDR3 spells CATYDARLMNTEAFF. The sequenced CDR3 bases are TGTGCCACCTATGACGCGCGGCTCATGAACACTGAA.

By frequency, this clone is medium-sized. The sequence runs out 3 residues before the end of the CDR3; the remainder is reconstructed from the germline J gene. The chain uses TRBV7-3 and TRBJ2-5; 10 positions agree with TRBD2. CDR1 is SGHTA, CDR2 FQGTGA, per germline. This CDR3 is built from 15 residues. Trimming cost V 5 bases and J 5 bases; bases outside gene matches: 8. Incomplete CDR3 DNA: TGTGCCAGCAGCCCTAGCGGGGGCGGAGGGGAGACC. Its translation is CASSPSGGGGET. The whole CDR3 protein is CASSPSGGGGETQYF.

Notes on this clone: The read terminates 3 residues before the CDR3 end, so the remaining end is supplied by the germline J gene. The chain is built from TRBV2 and TRBJ1-1; 7 bases fit TRBD1. Germline assignment: CDR1 SNHLY and CDR2 FYNNEI. The CDR3 has 14 amino acids. Trimming at V came to 4 bases and at J to 5 bases, leaving 7 bases not matched to a gene. CDR3 DNA (partial): TGTGCCAGCAGTGCGCAGGGGGGAGAGACTGAA. It specifies CASSAQGGETE. In full, the CDR3 reads CASSAQGGETEAFF.

Worth noting for this clone: The read comes to an end 3 residues before the CDR3 does, leaving the germline J gene to fill in the end. The rearrangement uses TRBV10-3 and TRBJ2-7, with D unclear. The CDR3 loop spans 14 amino acids. The V and J ends lost 6 bases and 0 bases respectively, with 12 bases between them. CDR1 is ENHRY, CDR2 SYGVKD, per germline. The CDR3 loop reads CAIRKQVISYEQYF. CDR3 DNA, as far as it was read: TGTGCCATCAGAAAGCAGGTTATCTCCTACGAG.

Concerning this clone: The CDR3 end is not reached by the read, which stops 3 residues before it; the germline J gene fills it in. The gene calls are TRBV20-1 and TRBJ2-1; D not certain. Germline-derived CDR1 and CDR2 are DFQATT and SNEGSKA (reference sequence). The ends were cut back, 1 base at V and 9 bases at J, with 7 bases in the middle. The CDR3 runs 11 residues. The CDR3 bases that were read are TGCAGTGCTAGAGGATCCGGTGAG. As protein: CSARGSGE. The whole CDR3 protein reads CSARGSGEQFF.